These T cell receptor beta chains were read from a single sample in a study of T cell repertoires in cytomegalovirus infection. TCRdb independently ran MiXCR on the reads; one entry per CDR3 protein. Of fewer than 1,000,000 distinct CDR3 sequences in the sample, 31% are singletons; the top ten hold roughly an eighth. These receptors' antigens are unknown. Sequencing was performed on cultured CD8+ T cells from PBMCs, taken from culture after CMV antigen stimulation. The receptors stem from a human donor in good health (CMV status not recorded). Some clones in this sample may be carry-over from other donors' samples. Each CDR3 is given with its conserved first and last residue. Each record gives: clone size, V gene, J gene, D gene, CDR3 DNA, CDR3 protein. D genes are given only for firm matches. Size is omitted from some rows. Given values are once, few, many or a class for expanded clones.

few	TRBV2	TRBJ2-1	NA	TGTGCCAGCAGTGAAGCGCGGCCTAGCGCCCACAATGAGCAGTTCTTC	CASSEARPSAHNEQFF
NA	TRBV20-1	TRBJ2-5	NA	TGCAGTGCTAGAGCCCCTCGGGACCCCCCACAAGAGACCCAGTACTTC	CSARAPRDPPQETQYF
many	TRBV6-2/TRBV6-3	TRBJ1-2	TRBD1	TGTGCCAGCAGTTACTACGGACAGGGGAGCCCTCTTAACTATGGCTACACCTTC	CASSYYGQGSPLNYGYTF
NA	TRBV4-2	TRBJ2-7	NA	TGTGCCAGCAGCCAAGGGAGGATACGGCAGACGGCGAGGTACGAGCAGTACTTC	CASSQGRIRQTARYEQYF
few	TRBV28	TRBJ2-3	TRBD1	TGTGCCAGCAGTTCAGGGGGCGCGGGCACAGATACGCAGTATTTT	CASSSGGAGTDTQYF
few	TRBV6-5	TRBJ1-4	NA	TGTGCCAGCAGTTACTCGAACGGACATGCTAATGAAAAACTGTTTTTT	CASSYSNGHANEKLFF
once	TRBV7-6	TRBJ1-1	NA	TGTGCCAGCAAGACAGATAACACTGAAGCTTTCTTT	CASKTDNTEAFF
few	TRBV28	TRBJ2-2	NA	TGTGCCACCCTATATCCAGGGACCACCGGGGAGCTGTTTTTT	CATLYPGTTGELFF
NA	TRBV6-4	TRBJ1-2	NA	TGTGCCAGCAGTGACTCGAGAGGGAATCGTTATGGCTACACCTTC	CASSDSRGNRYGYTF
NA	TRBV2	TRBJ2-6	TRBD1	TGTGCCAGCAGGAGCCCCGGGACAGGGGATTACTCTGGGGCCAACGTCCTGACTTTC	CASRSPGTGDYSGANVLTF
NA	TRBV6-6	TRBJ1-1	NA	TGTGCCGTCCAGAACACTGAAGCTTTCTTT	CAVQNTEAFF
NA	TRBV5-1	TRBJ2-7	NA	TGCGCCAGTCGCGGACTGGGCGTTAGCGAGCAGTACTTC	CASRGLGVSEQYF
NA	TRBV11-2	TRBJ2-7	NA	TGTGCCAGCAGCAGCGAGGCAGGGATCTACGAGCAGTACTTC	CASSSEAGIYEQYF
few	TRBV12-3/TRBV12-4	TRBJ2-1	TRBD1	TGTGCCAGCAGCTCCGGGACAGGCCTCGATGAGCAGTTCTTC	CASSSGTGLDEQFF
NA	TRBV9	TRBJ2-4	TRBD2	TGTGCCAGCAGCGTAGCTCGGGGGGGGAACAAAAACATTCAGTACTTC	CASSVARGGNKNIQYF
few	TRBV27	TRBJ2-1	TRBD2	TGTGCCAGCAGTTTCTCCCCCGGGAGGTTCTACAATGAGCAGTTCTTC	CASSFSPGRFYNEQFF
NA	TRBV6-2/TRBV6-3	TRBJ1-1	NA	TGTGCCAGCAGTTCGGGACTAACGACTGAAGCTTTCTTT	CASSSGLTTEAFF
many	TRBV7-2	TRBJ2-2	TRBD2	TGTGCCAGCAGCTCTAGCGGGGGGGCTAGCGGGGAGCTGTTTTTT	CASSSSGGASGELFF
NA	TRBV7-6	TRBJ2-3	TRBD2	TGTGCCAGCAGCACTGGTCAGACTAGCGGGGGAACAGATACGCAGTATTTT	CASSTGQTSGGTDTQYF
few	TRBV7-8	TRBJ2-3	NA	TGTGCCAGCAGCGTCACTGGCACAGATACGCAGTATTTT	CASSVTGTDTQYF
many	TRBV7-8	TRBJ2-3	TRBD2	TGTGCCAGCAGCTTAGAACTAGCGGGGGACACAGATACGCAGTATTTT	CASSLELAGDTDTQYF
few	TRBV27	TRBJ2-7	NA	TGTGCCAGCACTAACGGGCTGGGAAGCGGGCAGTACTTC	CASTNGLGSGQYF
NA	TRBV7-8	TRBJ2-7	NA	TGTGCCAGCAGCTTTCAGCGCGCGGGACAGAGCTACGAGCAGTACTTC	CASSFQRAGQSYEQYF
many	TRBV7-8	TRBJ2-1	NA	TGTGCCAGCAGCAGAGAGGGGGTCTCCTACAATGAGCAGTTCTTC	CASSREGVSYNEQFF
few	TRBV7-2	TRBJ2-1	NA	TGTGCCAGCAGCGTAAGAGGGACATCAGAGCAGTTCTTC	CASSVRGTSEQFF
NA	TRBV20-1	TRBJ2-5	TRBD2	TGCAGTGCTAGAGAGGTAGCACTAGCGGGGCCTAGGGGAGAGACCCAGTACTTC	CSAREVALAGPRGETQYF
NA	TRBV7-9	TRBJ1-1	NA	TGTGCCAGCAGCTTCCCCACTGGACGGAACACTGAAGCTTTCTTT	CASSFPTGRNTEAFF
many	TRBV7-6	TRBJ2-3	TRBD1	TGTGCCAGCAGCCCGCGGACAGGGAGTAGCACAGATACGCAGTATTTT	CASSPRTGSSTDTQYF
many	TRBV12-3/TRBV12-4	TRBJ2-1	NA	TGTGCCAGCAGCCTTGTAGGATCTATCAATGAGCAGTTCTTC	CASSLVGSINEQFF
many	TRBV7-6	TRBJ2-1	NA	TGTGCCAGCAGTCTAGACAATGAGCAGTTCTTC	CASSLDNEQFF
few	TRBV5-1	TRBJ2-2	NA	TGCGCCAGCAGCAGGCGACAGGACAACACCGGGGAGCTGTTTTTT	CASSRRQDNTGELFF
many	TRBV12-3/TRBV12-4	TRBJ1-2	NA	TGTGCCAGCAGTTCAGCAGGGAAGTTCTATGGCTACACCTTC	CASSSAGKFYGYTF
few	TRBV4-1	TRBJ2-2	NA	TGCGCCAGCAGCCAAGACTTCCGACGACAGGTCCCTACCCTCGAGCTGTTTTTT	CASSQDFRRQVPTLELFF
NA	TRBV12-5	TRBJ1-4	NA	TGTGCTAGTGGTTTGGAGGTTGCTAATGAAAAACTGTTTTTT	CASGLEVANEKLFF
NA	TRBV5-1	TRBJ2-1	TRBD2	TGCGCCAGCAGCTGGCTAGCGGGGGGTCCGAGCTCCTACAATGAGCAGTTCTTC	CASSWLAGGPSSYNEQFF
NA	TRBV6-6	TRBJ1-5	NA	TGTGCCAGCTCTACGGCTTATAGCAATCAGCCCCAGCATTTT	CASSTAYSNQPQHF
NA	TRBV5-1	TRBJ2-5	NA	TGCGCCAGCAGCCCTCACTTAGAAGAGACCCAGTACTTC	CASSPHLEETQYF
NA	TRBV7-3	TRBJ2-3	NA	TGTGCCAGCAGCATGCTCTCAAGGACAGATACGCAGTATTTT	CASSMLSRTDTQYF
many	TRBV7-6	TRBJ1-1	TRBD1	TGTGCCAGCAGCTTCTGGACAGGGGGAAGCACTGAAGCTTTCTTT	CASSFWTGGSTEAFF
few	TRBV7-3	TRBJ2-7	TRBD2	TGTGCCAGCAGCGGGGGGGGACTCCCAAGCCCCTACGAGCAGTACTTC	CASSGGGLPSPYEQYF
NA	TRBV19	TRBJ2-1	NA	TGTGCCAGTAGCCCCGGGACCATACACTATGAGCAGTTCTTC	CASSPGTIHYEQFF
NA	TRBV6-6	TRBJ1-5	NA	TGTGCCAGCAGTTACTCCAGGGATCAGCCCCAGCATTTT	CASSYSRDQPQHF
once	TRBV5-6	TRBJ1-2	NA	TGTGCCAGCAGCTTGGGTCAGCTGTTCTATGGCTACACCTTC	CASSLGQLFYGYTF
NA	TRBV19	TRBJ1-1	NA	TGTGCCAGTAGTATGATGGTCGGGGACACTGAAGCTTTCTTT	CASSMMVGDTEAFF
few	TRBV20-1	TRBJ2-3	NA	TGCAGTGCAATTTCGAGGGGAGATACGCAGTATTTT	CSAISRGDTQYF
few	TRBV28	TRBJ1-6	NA	TGTGCCAGCACCTCCACTGTGGGCTCACCCCTCCACTTT	CASTSTVGSPLHF
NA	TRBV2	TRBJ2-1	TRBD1	TGTGCCAGCAGTGGCACAGGGGGGTTTAACAATGAGCAGTTCTTC	CASSGTGGFNNEQFF
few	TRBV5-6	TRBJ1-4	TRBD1	TGTGCCAGCAGAGGACAGGAGAATGAAAAACTGTTTTTT	CASRGQENEKLFF
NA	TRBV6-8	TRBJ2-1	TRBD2	TGTGCCAGCAGTCTTCGGACTAGAATCTACAATGAGCAGTTCTTC	CASSLRTRIYNEQFF
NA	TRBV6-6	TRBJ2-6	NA	TGTGCCAGCAGTTACTCACAGGTGACCTCTGGGGCCAACGTCCTGACTTTC	CASSYSQVTSGANVLTF
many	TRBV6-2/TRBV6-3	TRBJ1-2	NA	TGTGCCAGCAGTTACTACCTTTTGGACAGTTCGACGAGCTACACCTTC	CASSYYLLDSSTSYTF
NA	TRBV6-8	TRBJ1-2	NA	TGTGCCAGCAGTTACTACCGCCAAAGCGCGGATGGCTACACCTTC	CASSYYRQSADGYTF
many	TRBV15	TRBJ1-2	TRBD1	TGTGCCACCAGCAGAGCTGGGACAGGGGAAGGCTACACCTTC	CATSRAGTGEGYTF
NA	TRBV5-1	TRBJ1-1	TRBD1	TGCGCCAGCTCCCAGGGGGACCTGAACACTGAAGCTTTCTTT	CASSQGDLNTEAFF
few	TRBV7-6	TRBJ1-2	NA	TGTGCCAGCAGCCCAGACCGCACTGCGTCGTTTTACTATGGCTACACCTTC	CASSPDRTASFYYGYTF
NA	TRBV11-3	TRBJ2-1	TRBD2	TGTGCCAGCAGCTCGCCGGGGCGGGGGGCCTACAATGAGCAGTTCTTC	CASSSPGRGAYNEQFF
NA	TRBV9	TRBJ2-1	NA	TGTGCCAGCAGCGTGGGGTGGGGGGGCCTGGAGGAGCAGTTCTTC	CASSVGWGGLEEQFF
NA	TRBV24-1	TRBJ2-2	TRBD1	TGTGCCACCAGCGATGGGACAGGGTTCACCGGGGAGCTGTTTTTT	CATSDGTGFTGELFF
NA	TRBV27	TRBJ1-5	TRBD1	TGTGCCAGCAGTCCAGGGACAGTCTTCAATCAGCCCCAGCATTTT	CASSPGTVFNQPQHF